These 32 T cell receptor beta chains came from one sample sequenced in a study of shared clonotypes between healthy human individuals. The repertoire was sequenced with immunoSEQ multiplex PCR; TCRdb's copy has only in-frame clones and lacks some. The data contain under 650,000 clones, 90% to 96% of them singletons. The sample consisted of naive CD4+ T cells sorted from blood. Noted subset: CD45RA+ positively selected. These TCRs come from a woman aged 25 to 39 in good health.

The chain has TRBV6-1 and TRBJ2-3, with D possibly matching TRBD1 (5 bases). The CDR3 length is 15 residues. Per the germline V gene, CDR1 is MNHNS and CDR2 is SASEGT. V was cut by 7 bases and J by 1 base, with 15 bases left in between. DNA for the CDR3: TGTGCCAGCATCACAGGTGCCCTGCGCACAGATACGCAGTATTTT. Its protein product is CASITGALRTDTQYF.

This chain connects TRBV4-1 to TRBJ2-4; 8 positions agree with TRBD2. Germline V CDR1 and CDR2: MGHRA, YSYEKL. The trim removed 2 bases at V and 0 bases at J, leaving 6 bases unmatched. This CDR3 spans 17 amino acids. The CDR3, as DNA: TGCGCCAGCAGCCAACCCCTAGCGGGCCTAGCCAAAAACATTCAGTACTTC. This gives the protein CASSQPLAGLAKNIQYF.

The chain employs TRBV5-5 and TRBJ2-7; maybe TRBD1 (5 bases). Deletions cut 0 bases from V and 1 base from J, with 11 bases between. This CDR3 spans 15 amino acids. Germline assignment: CDR1 SGHKS and CDR2 YYEKEE (reference sequence). The CDR3: CASSLGLDRSYEQYF. The DNA of the CDR3 is TGTGCCAGCAGCTTGGGTCTCGACAGATCCTACGAGCAGTACTTC.

The chain recombines TRBV19 with TRBJ1-2; possibly TRBD1 for D (6 bases). V was cut by 4 bases and J by 12 bases, with 18 bases left in between. Germline V gene sequence: CDR1 LNHDA, CDR2 SQIVND (reference sequence). This CDR3 is 13 amino acids long. The CDR3 spells CASSNLRDKGNTF. CDR3 sequence (DNA): TGTGCCAGTAGTAACCTACGGGACAAGGGGAACACCTTC.

The chain combines TRBV15 with TRBJ2-7; no clear D gene. The CDR3 is 13 amino acids. Germline values: CDR1 LNHNV, CDR2 YYDKDF (reference sequence). Trimming took off 4 bases at V and 1 base at J, with 8 bases between the two ends. DNA for the CDR3: TGTGCCACCAGCAAAGTCGGGTCCTACGAGCAGTACTTC. It codes for CATSKVGSYEQYF.

The chain recombines TRBV30 with TRBJ2-3; D is ambiguous. The germline V and J ends were trimmed by 0 bases and 3 bases, with 13 bases remaining between them. The CDR3 is made up of 15 amino acids. Germline V gives CDR1 GTSNPN, CDR2 SVGIG (reference sequence). CDR3 coding DNA: TGTGCCTGGAGTGTAGACCCGCCGTGGACAGATACGCAGTATTTT. Protein: CAWSVDPPWTDTQYF.

V usage is TRBV2 and J usage is TRBJ2-5; possible D gene TRBD1, 6 bases. CDR3 length equals 12 residues. Germline V gene lookup returns CDR1 SNHLY and CDR2 FYNNEI. V was trimmed by 6 bases and J by 5 bases, leaving 10 bases between them. The CDR3 loop reads CASSGTFETQYF. CDR3 in DNA: TGTGCCAGCAGCGGGACATTCGAGACCCAGTACTTC.

The V and J genes are TRBV19 and TRBJ2-5; unclear D gene. Trimming took off 5 bases at V and 3 bases at J, with 10 bases between the two ends. Germline assignment: CDR1 LNHDA and CDR2 SQIVND (reference sequence). This CDR3 has 13 amino acids. The CDR3 sequence is CASSRAAEETQYF. Written as DNA, the CDR3 is TGTGCCAGTAGTCGAGCTGCGGAAGAGACCCAGTACTTC.

The chain has TRBV19 and TRBJ2-7; possible D gene TRBD2, 5 bases. Germline values: CDR1 LNHDA, CDR2 SQIVND (reference sequence). This CDR3 is 13 amino acids long. V lost 1 base and J lost 6, with 10 bases in between. CDR3 sequence (DNA): TGTGCCAGTAGTATAGCGGGATTTTCCGAGCAGTACTTC. Protein: CASSIAGFSEQYF.

J is TRBJ2-7 and V is TRBV6-5; D is perhaps TRBD1 (5 bases). Per the germline V gene, CDR1 is MNHEY and CDR2 is SVGAGI. Trimming pared 2 bases from V and 0 bases from J, leaving 8 bases between. This CDR3 spans 14 amino acids. CDR3 in DNA: TGTGCCAGCAGTTACGGGGCAGACTCCTACGAGCAGTACTTC. Protein sequence: CASSYGADSYEQYF.

V and J are TRBV6-1 and TRBJ2-7; the D call may be TRBD1 or TRBD2 (5 bases each). The germline V gene has CDR1 MNHNS and CDR2 SASEGT. V was clipped by 5 bases and J by 0 bases, with 14 bases between them. CDR3 size: 15 residues. The CDR3 DNA is TGTGCCAGCAGTCTCCGGGACGGTAGCTCCTACGAGCAGTACTTC. Its translation is CASSLRDGSSYEQYF.

This chain joins TRBV10-2 and TRBJ2-2; the D gene is possibly TRBD2 (6 bases). This CDR3 spans 13 amino acids. Germline V gene data show CDR1 as WSHSY and CDR2 as SAAADI. V was pared by 6 bases and J by 4 bases, with 9 bases between. The chain's CDR3 is CASRAGGTGELFF. The CDR3 region has the DNA TGCGCCAGCAGAGCCGGGGGCACCGGGGAGCTGTTTTTT.

This clone was seen a few times. The identical CDR3 is also encoded by other nucleotide sequences in the sample. The rearrangement joins TRBV5-5 to TRBJ2-7; D ambiguous. In germline, CDR1 is SGHKS, CDR2 YYEKEE (reference sequence). This CDR3 has 12 amino acids. V was trimmed by 0 bases and J by 7 bases, leaving 8 bases between them. The CDR3 DNA follows: TGTGCCAGCAGCTTGGATGGGTATGAGCAGTACTTC. Translated: CASSLDGYEQYF.

This clone showed up just once. This chain uses TRBV5-1 with TRBJ2-5, with a possible D match to TRBD2 (5 bases). The CDR3 loop spans 14 amino acids. V lost 0 bases, J lost 2 bases, and 8 bases lay in between. Germline V lookup: CDR1 SGHRS, CDR2 YFSETQ. CDR3 DNA sequence: TGCGCCAGCAGCTTGGCCCCGGGACAAGAGACCCAGTACTTC. Its translation is CASSLAPGQETQYF. Together with reference TRBV5-1 and TRBJ2-5, the CDR3 gives the full variable domain: KAGVTQTPRYLIKTRGQQVTLSCSPISGHRSVSWYQQTPGQGLQFLFEYFSETQRNKGNFPGRFSGRQFSNSRSEMNVSTLELGDSALYLCASSLAPGQETQYFGPGTRLLVL.

The J gene is TRBJ1-1, the V gene TRBV4-1; D is unclear. Trimming took off 1 base at V and 6 bases at J, with 12 bases between the two ends. Looked up from germline, CDR1 is MGHRA and CDR2 is YSYEKL. This CDR3 spans 14 amino acids. Written as DNA, the CDR3 is TGCGCCAGCAGCCAAGTCCCCGCGAGGGCTGAAGCTTTCTTT. Its translation: CASSQVPARAEAFF.

The chain uses TRBV21-1 and TRBJ2-4. TRBV21-1 is annotated as a pseudogene. The CDR3 has 17 amino acids. The CDR3, as DNA: TGTGCCAGCAGCAAAGTCGTTCGGAAGCTGGGCAAAAACATTCAGTACTTC. Residues: CASSKVVRKLGKNIQYF.

V is TRBV28 and J is TRBJ2-1; a possible D gene is TRBD2 (7 bases). Trimming removed 5 bases at V and 2 bases at J, with 16 bases between. This CDR3 spans 16 amino acids. CDR1 and CDR2 (germline): MDHEN, SYDVKM. In nucleotides, the CDR3 is TGTGCCAGCAGTCATGCGGGGGCCAGTACCTACAATGAGCAGTTCTTC. This sequence encodes CASSHAGASTYNEQFF. Using reference TRBV28 and TRBJ2-1 for the parts outside the CDR3, the full variable domain is DVKVTQSSRYLVKRTGEKVFLECVQDMDHENMFWYRQDPGLGLRLIYFSYDVKMKEKGDIPEGYSVSREKKERFSLILESASTNQTSMYLCASSHAGASTYNEQFFGPGTRLTVL.

This clone was detected once. The CDR3 nucleotides are TGCGCCAGCAGGGGTATCCCCGGGGAGCTGTTTTTT. This translates into CASRGIPGELFF. This chain connects TRBV5-1 to TRBJ2-2; no reliable D call. The CDR3 sequence is 12 residues long. V was pared by 5 bases and J by 6 bases, with 8 bases between. Per the germline V gene, CDR1 is SGHRS and CDR2 is YFSETQ. The full variable domain, with the rest looked up from reference TRBV5-1 and TRBJ2-2, is KAGVTQTPRYLIKTRGQQVTLSCSPISGHRSVSWYQQTPGQGLQFLFEYFSETQRNKGNFPGRFSGRQFSNSRSEMNVSTLELGDSALYLCASRGIPGELFFGEGSRLTVL.

The chain couples TRBV28 to TRBJ1-2; maybe TRBD1 (5 bases). The CDR3 sequence is 13 residues long. Germline CDR1 is MDHEN and CDR2 is SYDVKM. V shed 7 bases and J shed 7 bases, with 16 bases lying between them. CDR3 nucleotide sequence: TGTGCCAGCACCTCCCAAACCAGGGCTGGCTACACCTTC. It encodes CASTSQTRAGYTF.

The rearrangement joins TRBV6-4 to TRBJ2-6; D uncertain. V was pared by 0 bases and J by 0 bases, with 3 bases between. Germline V gene lookup returns CDR1 MRHNA and CDR2 SNTAGT. The CDR3 is 15 residues long. In DNA form, the CDR3 reads TGTGCCAGCAGTGACTCAAGCTCTGGGGCCAACGTCCTGACTTTC. Translating it yields CASSDSSSGANVLTF.

The V and J genes are TRBV6-1 and TRBJ2-7, with 7 bases lining up with TRBD1. Germline CDR1 MNHNS, CDR2 SASEGT. CDR3 length equals 15 residues. V trimming: 4 bases; J trimming: 6 bases; junction bases outside the gene matches: 12. CDR3: CASSGMTGWAGEQYF. The CDR3 nucleotides read TGTGCCAGCAGTGGGATGACAGGGTGGGCGGGCGAGCAGTACTTC.

DNA of the CDR3: TGTGCCAGCAGCTTAGCGGAGGGAGATACGCAGTATTTT. This encodes CASSLAEGDTQYF. The chain joins TRBV7-7 to TRBJ2-3, with D maybe TRBD2 (6 bases). CDR3 length: 13 amino acids. Germline values: CDR1 SSHAT, CDR2 FNYEAQ (reference sequence). V was trimmed by 0 bases and J by 5 bases, leaving 6 bases between them.

For the CDR3, the DNA is TGTGCCAGCTCACCTTCGGACAGGGGCGAGCAGTACTTC. Protein sequence: CASSPSDRGEQYF. The chain recombines TRBV18 with TRBJ2-7; 9 bases map to TRBD1. The germline V gene has CDR1 KGHSH and CDR2 LQKENI. The V gene end was trimmed by 3 bases and the J gene end by 6 bases; junction bases not matched to a gene: 3. This CDR3 comprises 13 residues.

This chain joins TRBV18 and TRBJ2-1, with 10 bases matching TRBD2. Germline V gene data show CDR1 as KGHSH and CDR2 as LQKENI. This CDR3 is 16 amino acids long. Trimming at V came to 4 bases and at J to 9 bases, leaving 12 bases not matched to a gene. The CDR3 DNA sequence: TGTGCCAGCTCACTGGGGACTAGCGAAATTGGTGGTGAGCAGTTCTTC. Encoded protein: CASSLGTSEIGGEQFF.

The genes are TRBV5-4 and TRBJ2-1; D is perhaps TRBD1 (6 bases). The CDR3 has 12 residues. Germline V gene lookup returns CDR1 SGHNT and CDR2 YYREEE (reference sequence). The V end lost 3 bases, the J end lost 9 bases, and 10 bases lay between the germline ends. CDR3 protein: CASSSRGSEQFF. DNA for the CDR3: TGTGCCAGCAGCTCTAGGGGGAGTGAGCAGTTCTTC.

The chain has TRBV9 and TRBJ1-3; D gene ambiguous. Per the germline V gene, CDR1 is SGDLS and CDR2 is YYNGEE. Trimming shortened V by 0 bases and J by 0 bases, and 7 bases separated the two germline ends. The CDR3 totals 15 residues. The CDR3 sequence: CASSVGQSSGNTIYF. CDR3 bases: TGTGCCAGCAGCGTAGGTCAAAGCTCTGGAAACACCATATATTTT.

V gene TRBV18 combines with J gene TRBJ2-2; 14 nucleotides line up with TRBD2. Germline V lookup: CDR1 KGHSH, CDR2 LQKENI. The CDR3 contains 17 residues. The V segment lost 3 bases and the J segment 4 bases; nucleotides outside the gene matches: 4. DNA for the CDR3: TGTGCCAGCTCACCGGGGACTAGCGGGAGATTCACCGGGGAGCTGTTTTTT. This gives the protein CASSPGTSGRFTGELFF.

This chain joins TRBV28 and TRBJ2-7, with TRBD1 as a possible D gene (6 bases). Looked up from germline, CDR1 is MDHEN and CDR2 is SYDVKM. The CDR3 runs to 15 residues. Trimming pared 8 bases from V and 0 bases from J, leaving 17 bases between. The CDR3 spells CASSPVGGRSYEQYF. CDR3 DNA: TGTGCCAGCTCGCCGGTTGGGGGCCGCTCCTACGAGCAGTACTTC.

DNA for the CDR3: TGTGCCAGCAGTCCGACCCGTCTAGGTCAGCCCCAGCATTTT. It yields the protein CASSPTRLGQPQHF. The chain links TRBV6-1 to TRBJ1-5; D is undetermined. There are 14 residues in the CDR3. V was trimmed by 5 bases and J by 6 bases, leaving 14 bases between them. Germline assignment: CDR1 MNHNS and CDR2 SASEGT.

The chain joins TRBV29-1 to TRBJ1-1; unclear D gene. The CDR3 sequence is 14 residues long. Germline V gives CDR1 SQVTM, CDR2 ANQGSEA. Written as DNA, the CDR3 is TGCAGTTCAGCTGCTCGGCTTTCGAACACTGAAGCTTTCTTT. This codes for CSSAARLSNTEAFF.

This chain joins TRBV19 and TRBJ1-2, with 11 bases identical to TRBD1. The V segment lost 10 bases and the J segment 8 bases; nucleotides outside the gene matches: 9. This CDR3 comprises 13 residues. Germline values: CDR1 LNHDA, CDR2 SQIVND (reference sequence). The CDR3 region is CATSDRGRGGYTF. The CDR3 nucleotides read TGTGCCACTTCGGACAGGGGGCGAGGAGGCTACACCTTC.

This clone was observed once. V usage is TRBV28 and J usage is TRBJ2-5; D is perhaps TRBD1 or TRBD2 (5 bases each). CDR1 and CDR2 from the germline V gene are MDHEN and SYDVKM. The CDR3 totals 13 residues. Trimming stripped 2 bases from V and 11 bases from J, with 15 bases between. The CDR3, as DNA: TGTGCCAGCAGTTTAAGGGACCCAAGAGAGCAGTACTTC. Protein: CASSLRDPREQYF.